Listed here is a single T cell receptor (beta chain). The antigen is not known. The CDR3 totals 15 residues. V lost 6 bases, J lost 5 bases, and 10 bases stayed unmatched. Germline CDR1 SNHLY, CDR2 FYNNEI. These data belong to a study of Graves' ophthalmopathy and Graves' hyperthyroidism. Study observations and caveats: Among thyroid clonotypes expanded above 0.001 frequency, most also appeared in blood. Ophthalmopathy and stable hyperthyroidism were discriminated by a 13-signature model, with about 90% sensitivity and around 81% specificity.

RNA transcripts provided the template for amplifying TCR beta CDR3 regions. HTBI primers were used in a first-round RT-PCR, which preceded a second-round multiplex PCR. TCRdb re-analysed the multiplex PCR reads in MiXCR, keeping a single row per CDR3 protein. The table shows 500,000 to 600,000 distinct CDR3 sequences, with 35% to 45% occurring only once. Other autoimmune diseases, uncontrolled infections, pregnancy and lactation each led to patient exclusion. As diagnostic evidence, clinical symptoms, serum thyroxine, TRAb, thyroid ultrasound and orbital computed tomography were relied upon. Source material: peripheral blood or thyroid tissue (not recorded which). The chain employs TRBV2 and TRBJ2-5, with 9 bases aligning to TRBD1. This sequence was found in an adult man with Graves' hyperthyroidism. CDR3 bases: TGTGCCAGCAGCGAATCAGGGACAGGGACGGAGACCCAGTACTTC. Residues: CASSESGTGTETQYF.